A single T cell receptor beta chain is shown here with its context. This sample is drawn from a study of shared clonotypes between healthy human individuals. Data came from immunoSEQ multiplex PCR; TCRdb stores just in-frame clones and leaves some out. The table has around 1.4 million clones, 98% seen once; the top ten hold about 0.35%. CDR3 length equals 14 residues. The germline V gene has CDR1 SGHRS and CDR2 YFSETQ. The ends lost 0 bases at V and 7 bases at J; junction bases unmatched: 5. Sequenced material: naive CD4+ T cells sorted from blood. Subset specified: CD45RA+ positively selected. The clonotype was recovered from a man under 40 in good health. J is TRBJ2-7 and V is TRBV5-1; 9 nucleotides align to TRBD2. The CDR3 DNA reads TGCGCCAGCAGCTTGGGGCAGCGGGAGGAGGAGCAGTACTTC. This translates into CASSLGQREEEQYF. The full variable domain, in which reference TRBV5-1 and TRBJ2-7 provide the parts outside the CDR3, is KAGVTQTPRYLIKTRGQQVTLSCSPISGHRSVSWYQQTPGQGLQFLFEYFSETQRNKGNFPGRFSGRQFSNSRSEMNVSTLELGDSALYLCASSLGQREEEQYFGPGTRLTVT.